A single sample gave rise to the 3 T cell receptor beta chains below, sequenced in a study of T cell changes during pregnancy in multiple sclerosis (dated by TCRdb to the late 2010s). The library was obtained by the immunoSEQ multiplex PCR assay. This is the immuneACCESS table as TCRdb keeps it, with only in-frame sequences that have V and J called. A part of the clones is gone; compared with another copy, unresolved V genes explain less than half, and the rest is unexplained. The sample table lists more than 60,000 clones, approximately 89% of them with a count of one. Approximately 1.5% of the sample is in the top ten clones. This specimen consisted of peripheral blood, obtained in the second trimester of pregnancy. The origin of the receptors is a female donor with multiple sclerosis, enrolled in a pregnancy study.

The chain couples TRBV4-2 to TRBJ2-2, with D unresolved. CDR3 length: 17 amino acids. The V gene's germline CDR1 is LGHNA and CDR2 YNFKEQ. V lost 0 bases and J lost 3, with 14 bases in between. The CDR3 sequence is CASSQESIFDYTGELFF. CDR3 sequence (DNA): TGTGCCAGCAGCCAAGAATCAATCTTTGACTACACCGGGGAGCTGTTTTTT.

The genes are TRBV4-2 and TRBJ1-5; TRBD1 is a possible D gene (6 bases). The CDR3 consists of 16 residues. V was shortened by 0 bases and J by 1 base, with 10 bases between the two germline ends. Germline lookup yields CDR1 LGHNA and CDR2 YNFKEQ. CDR3 amino acids: CASSQDGTGSNQPQHF. CDR3 nucleotides: TGTGCCAGCAGCCAAGATGGAACAGGGAGCAATCAGCCCCAGCATTTT.

V gene TRBV30 combines with J gene TRBJ1-5; TRBD1 matches 8 bases. The trim removed 0 bases at V and 0 bases at J, leaving 7 bases unmatched. CDR1 and CDR2 (germline): GTSNPN, SVGIG (reference sequence). There are 17 residues in the CDR3. The CDR3 loop is CAWSVRDRIYSNQPQHF. CDR3 coding DNA: TGTGCCTGGAGTGTGAGGGACAGGATTTATAGCAATCAGCCCCAGCATTTT.